These T cell receptor beta chains were read from a single sample in a study of T cell responses to AZD1222 COVID-19 vaccine. Profiling relied on immunoSEQ multiplex PCR, and the TCRdb table lists in-frame clones only, not all of them. The top ten clones hold around 3.2% of a sample with about 140,000 clones, approximately 92% of them seen once. The sequencing used peripheral blood, collected on day 0 of AZD1222 vaccination. These receptors were taken from an adult in good health. CDR3s include the opening cysteine and the closing phenylalanine or tryptophan. The order of the fields is J gene, V gene, D gene, clone size, CDR3 DNA, CDR3 protein. D genes are given only for firm matches. Clone size, where shown, is once, few, many, or a class for clones that have expanded.

>TRBJ2-3|TRBV6-2/TRBV6-3|TRBD2|-
TGTGCCAGCAGCCCTAATCGTGGGGCTAGCGGATACACAGATACGCAGTATTTT
CASSPNRGASGYTDTQYF
>TRBJ2-5|TRBV30|TRBD2|-
TGTGCCTGGAGTGGTTTCCGTAGCGGGATGTCCGGGGAGACCCAGTACTTC
CAWSGFRSGMSGETQYF
>TRBJ1-2|TRBV2|-|once
TGTGCCAGCTCCGGTTATGGCTACACCTTC
CASSGYGYTF
>TRBJ1-5|TRBV28|TRBD1|-
TGTGCCAGCAGTTTCTCGGGACAGGGATTCGCTCAGCCCCAGCATTTT
CASSFSGQGFAQPQHF
>TRBJ2-2|TRBV6-2/TRBV6-3|-|-
TGTGCCAGCAGTTACTTAGGGGGCACCGGGGAGCTGTTTTTT
CASSYLGGTGELFF
>TRBJ2-5|TRBV19|-|-
TGTGCCAGTAGTATCGAAGGGGGGGCAGTCGAGTACCAAGAGACCCAGTACTTC
CASSIEGGAVEYQETQYF
>TRBJ2-7|TRBV5-1|TRBD2|-
TGCGCCAGCAGCTTGGGCCTCGGACTAGCGGTTGACTCCTACGAGCAGTACTTC
CASSLGLGLAVDSYEQYF
>TRBJ1-2|TRBV29-1|-|-
TGCAGCGTTGAAGAGGACGGGATCTATGGCTACACCTTC
CSVEEDGIYGYTF
>TRBJ2-1|TRBV19|-|-
TGTGCCAGTAGTATCGATGGAGCGAAGCGAGGGTCACAGTTCTTC
CASSIDGAKRGSQFF
>TRBJ1-5|TRBV6-4|-|-
TGTGCCAGCAGTGTAGATGTCAATCAGCCCCAGCATTTT
CASSVDVNQPQHF
>TRBJ2-4|TRBV20-1|-|-
TGCAGTGCTAGTGGTGTTGAAAACATTCAGTACTTC
CSASGVENIQYF
>TRBJ2-7|TRBV4-3|TRBD2|few
TGCGCCAGCAGCGCTGGGGGAGCTAGCGGGGCGTACGAGCAGTACTTC
CASSAGGASGAYEQYF
>TRBJ1-3|TRBV5-1|-|-
TGCGCCAGCAGCTTGGCAGGGATGGGAAACACCATATATTTT
CASSLAGMGNTIYF
>TRBJ2-7|TRBV4-2|TRBD1|-
TGTGCCAGCAGCCAAGGACAGGGTGGTTCCTACGAGCAGTACTTC
CASSQGQGGSYEQYF
>TRBJ1-6|TRBV6-2/TRBV6-3|-|-
TGTGCCAGCAGTTACTCGAGGTCCAACGAATTCCTACACTTT
CASSYSRSNEFLHF
>TRBJ2-2|TRBV12-5|-|-
TGTGCTAGTGGTTTCGACTCGGGGGCGGAGCTGTTTTTT
CASGFDSGAELFF
>TRBJ2-3|TRBV29-1|-|-
TGCAGCGTGATTATGACAGGCACAGATACGCAGTATTTT
CSVIMTGTDTQYF
>TRBJ1-4|TRBV11-2|TRBD1|once
TGTGCCAGCAGCCGCGGGGCGACAGGGGATAATGAAAAACTGTTTTTT
CASSRGATGDNEKLFF
>TRBJ1-2|TRBV5-6|-|-
TGTGCCAGCAGCTTGCATCCTAATATCTATGGCTACACCTTC
CASSLHPNIYGYTF
>TRBJ1-2|TRBV14|-|-
TGTGCCAGCAGCCAAGACCGGGGGCCGCATGGCTACACCTTC
CASSQDRGPHGYTF
>TRBJ1-5|TRBV19|-|-
TGTGCCAGTAGTTCACGATTTAATAGCAATCAGCCCCAGCATTTT
CASSSRFNSNQPQHF
>TRBJ2-1|TRBV19|TRBD2|-
TGTGCCAGTAGGGGACTAGCGGGAGGGCCATCTGGCTACAATGAGCAGTTCTTC
CASRGLAGGPSGYNEQFF
>TRBJ2-7|TRBV7-5|-|-
TGTGTCAGAAGCTTAATAAGTATCCCCAGGTCGTTTCTCGAGCAGTACTTC
CVRSLISIPRSFLEQYF
>TRBJ2-1|TRBV5-1|-|-
TGCGCCAGCGGGCTCCGGGACGCAGGGCAGTTCTTC
CASGLRDAGQFF
>TRBJ2-2|TRBV6-5|TRBD1|-
TGTGCCAGCAGACCGGGACAGGCTGACACCGGGGAGCTGTTTTTT
CASRPGQADTGELFF
>TRBJ2-7|TRBV3-1/TRBV3-2|-|-
TGTGCCAGCGGCCCGACAGGTTACTACGAGCAGTACTTC
CASGPTGYYEQYF
>TRBJ1-3|TRBV5-6|-|-
TGTGCCAGCAGCCCCCAGGGGAGTGGGGACCCTGGAAACACCATATATTTT
CASSPQGSGDPGNTIYF
>TRBJ2-7|TRBV18|-|-
TGTGCCAGCTCCCCAGACAGGAGCTCCTACGAGCAGTACTTC
CASSPDRSSYEQYF
>TRBJ1-1|TRBV28|-|-
TGTGCCAGCAGGGCCGGGAGCCGCCGTCCCATGGGATGGGAAGCTTTCTTT
CASRAGSRRPMGWEAFF
>TRBJ1-2|TRBV7-9|TRBD1|-
TGTGCCAGCTCCGGGACAGTCTATGGCTACACCTTC
CASSGTVYGYTF
>TRBJ1-1|TRBV18|-|-
TGTGCCAGCTCACCATCAGGGGTTCCCACTGAAGCTTTCTTT
CASSPSGVPTEAFF
>TRBJ2-7|TRBV30|TRBD2|-
TGTGCCTGGAGTGCGGGAACTAGCGCACACTACGAGCAGTACTTC
CAWSAGTSAHYEQYF
>TRBJ2-3|TRBV5-1|TRBD2|-
TGCGCCAGCAGCTTGACCCTTAGCGGGAGGACTAGCACAGATACGCAGTATTTT
CASSLTLSGRTSTDTQYF
>TRBJ2-3|TRBV7-2|TRBD2|-
TGTGCCAGCAGCGCCGGGAGGGGCTTCGGAGATACGCAGTATTTT
CASSAGRGFGDTQYF
>TRBJ2-1|TRBV1|-|-
TGCACCAGCAGCCCCCCATCGCTATATGGGAGCCCTTCCTACAATGAGCAGTTCTTC
CTSSPPSLYGSPSYNEQFF
>TRBJ2-7|TRBV4-2|TRBD1|-
TGTGCCAGCAGCCAAGATCTTGGGGGACAGGGGGCTATATACGAGCAGTACTTC
CASSQDLGGQGAIYEQYF
>TRBJ1-5|TRBV6-2/TRBV6-3|-|-
TGTGCCAGCAGTTACCACCGTGGGGGGGGCAATCAGCCCCAGCATTTT
CASSYHRGGGNQPQHF
>TRBJ1-1|TRBV11-2|-|once
TGTGCCAGCAGCTTAGCCCTGAACACTGAAGCTTTCTTT
CASSLALNTEAFF
>TRBJ2-7|TRBV5-1|-|-
TGCGCCAGCAGCCCGGACCCCTACGAGCAGTACTTC
CASSPDPYEQYF
>TRBJ2-1|TRBV10-3|-|-
TGTGCCATCAGTGTTGGGGGCAATGAGCAGTTCTTC
CAISVGGNEQFF
>TRBJ2-5|TRBV4-2|-|-
TGTGCCAGCAGCCAAGCGGGCTTGCAAGAGACCCAGTACTTC
CASSQAGLQETQYF
>TRBJ2-6|TRBV7-3|-|-
TGTGCCAGCAGCCCGGATGCCTCTGGGGCCAACGTCCTGACTTTC
CASSPDASGANVLTF
>TRBJ1-2|TRBV20-1|-|-
TGCAGTGCTAGCAGGGATGGCTACACCTTC
CSASRDGYTF
>TRBJ2-2|TRBV11-3|-|-
TGTGCCAGCAGCTTAGATTACGGGAACACCGGGGAGCTGTTTTTT
CASSLDYGNTGELFF
>TRBJ2-7|TRBV3-1/TRBV3-2|TRBD2|-
TGTGCCAGCAGCCAAGGGGAGGGCCGGGTCTACGAGCAGTACTTC
CASSQGEGRVYEQYF
>TRBJ1-4|TRBV3-1/TRBV3-2|-|-
TGTGCCAGCAGCCAACGTTATCCGGGACCGCCTAATGAAAAACTGTTTTTT
CASSQRYPGPPNEKLFF
>TRBJ2-5|TRBV12-3/TRBV12-4|-|-
TGTGCCAGCAGTTTAATCAGGGAGACCCAGTACTTC
CASSLIRETQYF